Here is one T cell receptor beta chain with its context. Authors' analysis steps: Amplification with reference gene primers provided the estimates of nucleated cell counts. Clones were read by immunoSEQ multiplex PCR, and TCRdb kept only the in-frame ones, dropping some. That table furnishes V, J and clone size, whereas the DNA furnished D and trimming. Among 390,000 or so clones listed, 80% to 90% were seen once. J was trimmed by 7 bases and V by 0 bases; bases with no gene match: 3. CDR1 and CDR2 from the germline V gene are SGHTA and FQGNSA. The CDR3 runs to 16 residues. These data come from a study of blood T cell repertoires in COVID-19. Study information: The United States, Italy and Spain provided the acute and convalescent COVID-19 samples. T cells, B-cell-depleted T cells, or PBMCs provided the cDNA or gDNA that served as material.

The chain uses TRBV7-2 and TRBJ1-6; 10 nucleotides agree with TRBD1. The TCR originated in a young woman with active or convalescent COVID-19. Sequenced input: peripheral blood. DNA of the CDR3: TGTGCCAGCAGCTTAGCACCGGGACAGGGGAATTCACCCCTCCACTTT. Its protein product is CASSLAPGQGNSPLHF.